This T cell receptor beta chain was sequenced for a study of blood T cell repertoires in COVID-19. Sequenced by immunoSEQ multiplex PCR; TCRdb stores in-frame clones only, minus some. The sample contains over 250,000 clones, about 88% of which appear only once. The CDR3 is 18 amino acids. The origin of this receptor is a woman aged 60-70 years in a cohort exposed to, infected with or recovered from COVID-19 (not recorded which). Source material: PBMCs or T cells enriched from blood (not recorded which). The rearrangement links TRBV21-1 to TRBJ2-5; TRBD1 reflects the table's D call only, with no check against the DNA. TRBV21-1 is a documented pseudogene. DNA of the CDR3: TGTGCCAGCAGCAACTGCCGAGGTCCAGGGGTAGAAGGGGAGACCCAGTACTTC. Its protein is CASSNCRGPGVEGETQYF.